This T cell receptor beta chain was captured by sequencing in a study of T cell responses to AZD1222 COVID-19 vaccine (dated by TCRdb to the early 2020s). Regarding the complete study: AZD1222 recipients whose second dose came at about 4 weeks and those whose second dose came at about 12 weeks were combined into one group, since spike-specific TCR depth and breadth did not differ between the two schedules. TCR sequencing covered some 250 trial participants: around 210 given two doses of AZD1222 and 26 given two doses of MenACWY control vaccine. Trial participants were enrolled by age into subgroups of 18-55, 56-69 and 70-plus years, and roughly 150, 30 and 60 TCR-sequenced participants, respectively, were included in these subgroups.

The CDR3 regions of human TCRbeta chains were subjected to immunosequencing. The published analysis was carried out like this. Repertoire TCRs were matched against a reference library of SARS-CoV-2-specific TCRs generated with the MIRA antigen-specificity platform. Breadth was defined as the fraction of unique TCRs that were SARS-CoV-2-associated. Depth was defined as the fraction of total T cells that were SARS-CoV-2-associated. Using the MIRA data, every spike-specific TCR was mapped to the spike region that the TCR reacted to and assigned to either a CD4 or a CD8 class. Log10-transformed breadth and depth values were compared by one-way ANOVA with Sidak's multiple comparisons tests. TCRdb mirrors the immuneACCESS table, restricted to in-frame sequences. Some clones are absent from its copies; in checked studies, under half trace to an unresolved V gene, and the reason for the others is unknown. Clonal size and the V and J genes are those of that table, whereas D and trimming came from the DNA. The sample contains some 97,000 clones, 87% of them found a single time. The ten largest clonotypes hold about 3.5% of the sample.

To note about this clone: Its antigen is unknown. Qualities for individual bases were not recorded, and no much larger clone is one base off.

Reading the label with the study, this specimen's time point is: baseline before first vaccination. The vaccinee samples were drawn from two UK trials, COV001 and COV002, one of which was a single-blind randomized controlled phase 2/3 trial testing AZD1222 (ChAdOx1 nCoV-19) in healthy adults. Trial participant PBMC samples were collected at day 0 and day 28 after the second dose for TCRbeta chain sequencing. V sheds 3 bases and J sheds 3 bases, leaving 15 bases between their ends. The CDR3, from cysteine to phenylalanine, totals 16 residues. The retained sequence is limited to the CDR3, 48 bases, with the frame set at the first base. Looking up the germline V gene yields CDR1 SGHTA and CDR2 FQGTGA. What the authors observed across the whole study: The whole spike protein was spanned by vaccine-associated CD4 TCRs, and dominant responses were seen in regions 160-218 and 743-854. Conclusions about previously exposed vaccinees were limited because only six or seven AZD1222 recipients were SARS-CoV-2 seropositive at baseline. Because no day 14 peak-response samples were available, the repertoires could be characterized only after the peak T cell response. Participants were mostly white British and included more females than males, and it was suggested by the authors that clonal diversity may have been underestimated. Epitopes outside the regions mutated in the B.1.351 and B.1.1.7 variants were reportedly recognized by nearly half of the unique spike-specific TCRs. After two AZD1222 doses, both the breadth and the depth of spike-specific TCRs were significantly higher than at day 0 and than in MenACWY recipients. In the small 56-69-year group, the increase in depth fell short of significance, most likely because of low power.

The clonotype was recovered from an adult in good health. The V and J genes are TRBV7-3 and TRBJ1-5; a confident D gene designation cannot be given. The sample here was peripheral blood, taken on day 0 of AZD1222 vaccination. The DNA is TGTGCCAGCAGCTTTGGTAAGGGAAGATACAATCAGCCCCAGCATTTT. It specifies CASSFGKGRYNQPQHF.